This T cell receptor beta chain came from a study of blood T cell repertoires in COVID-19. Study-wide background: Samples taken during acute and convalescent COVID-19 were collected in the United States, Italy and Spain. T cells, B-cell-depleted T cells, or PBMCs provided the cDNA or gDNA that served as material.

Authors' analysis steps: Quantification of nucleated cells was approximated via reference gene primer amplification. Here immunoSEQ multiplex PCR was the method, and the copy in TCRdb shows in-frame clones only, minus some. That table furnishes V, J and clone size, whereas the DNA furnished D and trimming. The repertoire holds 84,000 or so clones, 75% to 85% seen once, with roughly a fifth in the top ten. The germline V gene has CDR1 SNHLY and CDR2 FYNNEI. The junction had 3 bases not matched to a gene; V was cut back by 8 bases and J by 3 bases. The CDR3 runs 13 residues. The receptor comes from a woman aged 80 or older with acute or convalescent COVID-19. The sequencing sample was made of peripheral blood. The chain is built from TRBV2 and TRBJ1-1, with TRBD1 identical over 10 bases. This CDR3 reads CASAGQGYTEAFF. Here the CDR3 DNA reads TGTGCCAGCGCGGGACAGGGGTACACTGAAGCTTTCTTT. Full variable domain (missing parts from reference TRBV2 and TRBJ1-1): EPEVTQTPSHQVTQMGQEVILRCVPISNHLYFYWYRQILGQKVEFLVSFYNNEISEKSEIFDDQFSVERPDGSNFTLKIRSTKLEDSAMYFCASAGQGYTEAFFGQGTRLTVV.